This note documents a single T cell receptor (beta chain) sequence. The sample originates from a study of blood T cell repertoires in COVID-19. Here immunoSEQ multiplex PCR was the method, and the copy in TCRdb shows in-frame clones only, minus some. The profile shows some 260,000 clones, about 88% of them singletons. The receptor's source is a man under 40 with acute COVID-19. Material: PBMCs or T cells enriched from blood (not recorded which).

The CDR3 nucleotides read TGTGCCAGCAGCAATATCCTAGCGGGAGGTGCCAATGAGCAGTTCTTC. Its translation is CASSNILAGGANEQFF. This chain joins TRBV7-9 and TRBJ2-1; TRBD2 aligns across 11 bases. Germline values: CDR1 SEHNR, CDR2 FQNEAQ (reference sequence). This CDR3 has 16 amino acids. With V trimmed by 5 bases and J by 6 bases, 9 bases remained unmatched.